The 28 T cell receptor beta chains below all came from one sample that was sequenced in a study of T-cell reconstitution after alpha-beta-depleted transplantation in children. A library of TCRbeta sequences, prepared with unique molecular identifiers, was generated. One entry per CDR3 protein, called by TCRdb with MiXCR from the PCR reads. The sample has 65,000 to 85,000 distinct CDR3 sequences, approximately 10% seen once. The sequencing here drew on PBMCs, taken before TCRalphabeta/CD19-depleted stem cell transplant. Receptors were obtained from a boy younger than 18 with acute myeloid leukemia, due to receive a stem cell transplant.

This clonotype was detected ten times or more. This chain connects TRBV7-3 to TRBJ2-2; unclear D gene. The CDR3 is 14 residues long. The germline gives CDR1 SGHTA, CDR2 FQGTGA. V shed 0 bases and J shed 7 bases, with 9 bases lying between them. This CDR3 is CASSLTRGVGELFF. CDR3 bases: TGTGCCAGCAGCTTAACACGTGGGGTCGGGGAGCTGTTTTTT.

This clonotype has more than one count but fewer than ten. The CDR3 loop reads CSASGVVPDTQYF. The DNA for the CDR3 is TGCAGTGCTAGTGGGGTAGTTCCAGATACGCAGTATTTT. The chain recombines TRBV20-1 with TRBJ2-3; D is unresolved. The CDR3 runs to 13 residues. Germline CDR1 and CDR2: DFQATT and SNEGSKA (reference sequence). The germline V and J ends were trimmed by 3 bases and 4 bases, with 11 bases remaining between them.

This clonotype was detected many times. The chain joins TRBV5-1 to TRBJ2-7; 8 bases match TRBD2. V lost 2 bases, J lost 3 bases, and 7 bases stayed unmatched. The CDR3 runs 15 residues. CDR1 and CDR2 (germline): SGHRS, YFSETQ. The DNA for the CDR3 is TGCGCCAGCAGCTTTTCCGCGGGAGGTAACTACGAGCAGTACTTC. Protein sequence: CASSFSAGGNYEQYF. The variable domain in full, completed from reference TRBV5-1 and TRBJ2-7, reads KAGVTQTPRYLIKTRGQQVTLSCSPISGHRSVSWYQQTPGQGLQFLFEYFSETQRNKGNFPGRFSGRQFSNSRSEMNVSTLELGDSALYLCASSFSAGGNYEQYFGPGTRLTVT.

This clonotype was observed at least ten times. The V and J genes are TRBV20-1 and TRBJ2-1; D is uncertain. The CDR3 spans 12 residues. V shed 6 bases and J shed 0 bases, with 6 bases lying between them. Germline V gene lookup returns CDR1 DFQATT and CDR2 SNEGSKA (reference sequence). DNA for the CDR3: TGCAGTGCCCCCCGCTCCTACAATGAGCAGTTCTTC. Amino acids: CSAPRSYNEQFF.

The sample holds a few counts of this clonotype. The genes are TRBV6-5 and TRBJ2-3; 7 bases agree with TRBD2. The CDR3 covers 13 residues. Per germline, CDR1 MNHEY and CDR2 SVGAGI. The V segment lost 4 bases and the J segment 4 bases; nucleotides outside the gene matches: 2. The CDR3 bases are TGTGCCAGCAGTTTCGGACTAGCAGATACGCAGTATTTT. It specifies CASSFGLADTQYF.

The V call is TRBV18, the J call TRBJ1-2, with D uncertain. The CDR3 has 14 residues. Germline CDR1 is KGHSH and CDR2 is LQKENI. Trimming stripped 2 bases from V and 4 bases from J, with 11 bases between. This CDR3 reads CASSPFEGGYGYTF. The CDR3 nucleotides read TGTGCCAGCTCACCATTCGAGGGCGGCTATGGCTACACCTTC.

In its sample, this clonotype was seen a few times. The rearrangement links TRBV18 to TRBJ2-4; 7 positions agree with TRBD2. Trimming at V came to 2 bases and at J to 0 bases, leaving 4 bases not matched to a gene. Germline CDR1 and CDR2: KGHSH and LQKENI. The length of the CDR3 is 16 residues. In DNA form, the CDR3 reads TGTGCCAGCTCACCAGGGGGGGGTGAAGCCAAAAACATTCAGTACTTC. It is translated as CASSPGGGEAKNIQYF. The full variable domain, its missing parts supplied by reference TRBV18 and TRBJ2-4, is NAGVMQNPRHLVRRRGQEARLRCSPMKGHSHVYWYRQLPEEGLKFMVYLQKENIIDESGMPKERFSAEFPKEGPSILRIQQVVRGDSAAYFCASSPGGGEAKNIQYFGAGTRLSVL.

The chain has TRBV4-1 and TRBJ2-1, with a tentative D call TRBD1 (6 bases). Trimming left V 4 bases short and J 4 bases short, with 20 bases between. CDR1 MGHRA and CDR2 YSYEKL come from the germline V gene. The CDR3 has 17 residues. The DNA of the CDR3 is TGCGCCAGCAGCCGATCAAAGGCCAGGACAGAGTACAATGAGCAGTTCTTC. This sequence encodes CASSRSKARTEYNEQFF.

As for this clonotype: A much larger clone differs from this one at a single base, so this may be a read error. The rearrangement links TRBV6-5 to TRBJ1-6; TRBD1 agrees at 7 bases. With 8 bases clipped from V and 0 bases from J, the junction kept 10 bases outside the gene matches. CDR3 length equals 17 residues. Germline V gives CDR1 MNHEY, CDR2 SVGAGI. The CDR3 spells CASGLWGQSSYNSPLHF. The CDR3 coding sequence is TGTGCCAGCGGTTTGTGGGGACAGAGCTCCTATAATTCACCCCTCCACTTT.

This clonotype was recorded at least ten times. The chain uses TRBV12-3 or TRBV12-4 and TRBJ1-4; possibly TRBD1 for D (5 bases). CDR3 length: 14 amino acids. V was shortened by 5 bases and J by 5 bases, with 12 bases between the two germline ends. This CDR3 reads CASSETRVNEKLFF. As DNA, the CDR3 is TGTGCCAGCAGTGAGACCAGGGTAAATGAAAAACTGTTTTTT.

In this sample, this clonotype turned up many times. The V and J genes are TRBV12-3 or TRBV12-4 and TRBJ1-6; weak D call: TRBD1 (6 bases). The CDR3 contains 14 residues. V was shortened by 7 bases and J by 8 bases, with 15 bases between the two germline ends. CDR3 protein: CASNIGQMYSPLHF. The CDR3, as DNA: TGTGCCAGCAATATAGGACAGATGTATTCACCCCTCCACTTT.

This clonotype came up many times. The gene calls are TRBV5-1 and TRBJ2-1; 7 bases map to TRBD1. The CDR3 extends over 14 amino acids. The germline V gene has CDR1 SGHRS and CDR2 YFSETQ. J lost 2 bases, V lost 4 bases, and 3 bases had no gene match. The DNA for the CDR3 is TGCGCCAGCAGCGAAGGGACAGCCTACAATGAGCAGTTCTTC. Amino acids: CASSEGTAYNEQFF.

For this clonotype: A much larger clone is a single base away; this may be a read error. CDR3 loop: CASSVATGNTIYF. CDR3 coding DNA: TGTGCCAGCAGCGTAGCTACTGGAAACACCATATATTTT. V is TRBV9 and J is TRBJ1-3; D is unclear. CDR1 is SGDLS, CDR2 YYNGEE, per germline. With 0 bases removed from V and 2 bases from J, the gap between germline ends came to 3 bases. The CDR3 has 13 amino acids.

The table lists this clonotype with many counts. This chain links TRBV5-6 with TRBJ1-1; D unresolved. The CDR3 length is 13 residues. V lost 0 bases, J lost 10 bases, and 13 bases lay in between. The V gene's germline CDR1 is SGHDT and CDR2 YYEEEE. The CDR3 DNA follows: TGTGCCAGCAGCTTGGGGGGAGGCACCGGAGCTTTCTTT. Translation: CASSLGGGTGAFF.

This clonotype has ten or more counts. V gene TRBV11-2 combines with J gene TRBJ2-3; a possible D gene is TRBD2 (5 bases). The CDR3 consists of 16 residues. With 1 base removed from V and 5 bases from J, the gap between germline ends came to 16 bases. Germline CDR1 SGHAT, CDR2 FQNNGV. CDR3 sequence: CASSLGLRAPGDTQYF. The CDR3 region has the DNA TGTGCCAGCAGCTTAGGGCTGCGGGCCCCGGGAGATACGCAGTATTTT. The full variable domain, with the rest looked up from reference TRBV11-2 and TRBJ2-3, is EAGVAQSPRYKIIEKRQSVAFWCNPISGHATLYWYQQILGQGPKLLIQFQNNGVVDDSQLPKDRFSAERLKGVDSTLKIQPAKLEDSAVYLCASSLGLRAPGDTQYFGPGTRLTVL.

This clonotype was seen many times. The chain has TRBV7-9 and TRBJ2-1; the D is unclear. CDR1 is SEHNR, CDR2 FQNEAQ, per germline (reference sequence). Trimming cost V 1 base and J 5 bases, with 9 bases left between them. The CDR3 sequence is 14 residues long. The DNA for the CDR3 is TGTGCCAGCAGCTTAGGTAGGAACCACAATGAGCAGTTCTTC. Protein product: CASSLGRNHNEQFF.

This chain joins TRBV30 and TRBJ2-3; 7 bases match TRBD2. This CDR3 contains 13 residues. Germline assignment: CDR1 GTSNPN and CDR2 SVGIG (reference sequence). J gave up 2 bases and V 8 bases, and 7 bases lay outside the gene matches. The CDR3 nucleotides read TGTGCCGAAAGAGCGGGAAACACAGATACGCAGTATTTT. This codes for CAERAGNTDTQYF.

The chain couples TRBV11-2 to TRBJ2-1; D is ambiguous. V was shortened by 6 bases and J by 7 bases, with 7 bases between the two germline ends. Germline V gene data show CDR1 as SGHAT and CDR2 as FQNNGV. The CDR3 covers 11 residues. CDR3 DNA sequence: TGTGCCAGCAGTATTAGTAATGAGCAGTTCTTC. Translation: CASSISNEQFF.

This clonotype was seen repeatedly, ten times or more. The J gene is TRBJ2-1, the V gene TRBV7-8; 8 nucleotides match TRBD1. The CDR3 is 16 amino acids. V lost 5 bases, J lost 7 bases, and 13 bases stayed unmatched. Germline assignment: CDR1 SGHVS and CDR2 FQNEAQ. The CDR3, as DNA: TGTGCCAGCAGCCCAGGACAGGGCCTACCCGGGAATGAGCAGTTCTTC. Its translation is CASSPGQGLPGNEQFF.

J is TRBJ2-1 and V is TRBV12-3 or TRBV12-4; 13 nucleotides match TRBD2. Trimming at V came to 5 bases and at J to 9 bases, leaving 7 bases not matched to a gene. The CDR3 runs to 15 residues. CDR3 residues: CASSPTSGGALEQFF. CDR3 coding DNA: TGTGCCAGCAGTCCAACTAGCGGGGGGGCGCTTGAGCAGTTCTTC.

This clonotype came up many times. This chain uses TRBV7-2 with TRBJ2-7; the D is unclear. The CDR3 covers 14 residues. Germline CDR1 is SGHTA and CDR2 is FQGNSA. Deletions cut 2 bases from V and 0 bases from J, with 8 bases between. The CDR3 DNA follows: TGTGCCAGCAGCTTAAGGTCTTACTCCTACGAGCAGTACTTC. Protein sequence: CASSLRSYSYEQYF.

At least ten counts were recorded for this clonotype. The rearrangement joins TRBV10-3 to TRBJ2-5; D is unresolved. CDR3 length: 13 amino acids. The germline V gene has CDR1 ENHRY and CDR2 SYGVKD. Trimming shortened V by 4 bases and J by 5 bases, and 11 bases separated the two germline ends. The CDR3 bases are TGTGCCATCAGTGGGGCAGTCGTCGAGACCCAGTACTTC. This gives the protein CAISGAVVETQYF.

The sample holds many counts of this clonotype. This rearrangement joins TRBV7-3 to TRBJ2-1; D is perhaps TRBD2 (5 bases). This CDR3 has 13 residues. Looked up from germline, CDR1 is SGHTA and CDR2 is FQGTGA. Trimming removed 5 bases at V and 6 bases at J, with 11 bases between. CDR3 in DNA: TGTGCCAGCAGCCCAGACTACTTCAATGAGCAGTTCTTC. Residues: CASSPDYFNEQFF.

This clonotype has a count of ten or more. The CDR3 DNA is TGTGCCAGCCGAGGAGTAAGCACAGATACGCAGTATTTT. Its translation: CASRGVSTDTQYF. The V and J genes are TRBV28 and TRBJ2-3, with D hard to call. CDR1 MDHEN and CDR2 SYDVKM come from the germline V gene. CDR3 length: 13 amino acids. The V gene lost 8 bases and the J gene lost 0 bases, with 9 bases spanning the gap.

The rearrangement joins TRBV4-3 to TRBJ2-1; tentatively, D is TRBD2 (5 bases). From germline, CDR1 is LGHNA and CDR2 YSLEER. The CDR3 is 14 residues long. Trimming took off 4 bases at V and 9 bases at J, with 16 bases between the two ends. This chain's CDR3 is CASSPTSGHSEQFF. For the CDR3, the DNA is TGCGCCAGCAGCCCCACTAGTGGGCATAGTGAGCAGTTCTTC.

J is TRBJ2-5 and V is TRBV20-1, with 7 bases aligning to TRBD2. The CDR3 extends over 13 amino acids. J gave up 5 bases and V 3 bases, and 6 bases lay outside the gene matches. CDR1 and CDR2 (germline): DFQATT, SNEGSKA (reference sequence). The chain's CDR3 is CSARLGLWETQYF. Here the CDR3 DNA reads TGCAGTGCTAGGCTGGGACTATGGGAGACCCAGTACTTC.

Ten or more counts support this clonotype. This chain uses TRBV7-2 with TRBJ2-2, with 7 bases matching TRBD2. This CDR3 has 15 residues. V gave up 0 bases and J gave up 4 bases; unmatched junction bases: 2. CDR1 SGHTA and CDR2 FQGNSA come from the germline V gene. CDR3 DNA sequence: TGTGCCAGCAGCTTAGCGGGGGGGAGCACCGGGGAGCTGTTTTTT. This sequence encodes CASSLAGGSTGELFF.

This clonotype has ten or more counts. The chain recombines TRBV29-1 with TRBJ2-2; D is unclear. Trimming removed 1 base from V and 0 bases from J, with 3 bases in between. The CDR3 sequence is 13 residues long. Germline CDR1 and CDR2: SQVTM and ANQGSEA. In DNA, the CDR3 is TGCAGCGTTGAAGGGTCGAACACCGGGGAGCTGTTTTTT. Protein product: CSVEGSNTGELFF.